One and the same sample provided the 31 T cell receptor beta chains below, sequenced in a study of T cells in Graves' hyperthyroidism and ophthalmopathy. TCR beta CDR3 region amplification was performed from RNA transcripts. In the first-round RT-PCR of the TCR CDR3, the HTBI primer set was used. MiXCR was run by TCRdb on the multiplex PCR reads, yielding one entry per CDR3 protein. This table has under 500,000 distinct CDR3 sequences, more than 12% appearing once. Sequencing was carried out using blood. The receptors were sampled from a man aged 50-59 years with Graves' ophthalmopathy.

CDR3 DNA: TGTGCCAGTAGGGTGACGGGTACCACAGATACGCAGTATTTT. It specifies CASRVTGTTDTQYF. The chain has TRBV19 and TRBJ2-3; D is undetermined. The length of the CDR3 is 14 residues. V lost 6 bases, J lost 2 bases, and 12 bases lay in between. Germline CDR1 reads LNHDA; CDR2 reads SQIVND (reference sequence).

This clonotype was counted many times. V and J are TRBV2 and TRBJ2-7; 10 bases are a match to TRBD2. The CDR3 has 14 residues. In germline, CDR1 is SNHLY, CDR2 FYNNEI. Germline trimming cut 6 bases from V and 3 bases from J; bases unmatched to any gene: 5. The CDR3 spells CASSLLAGSYEQYF. CDR3 DNA sequence: TGTGCCAGCAGCTTACTAGCGGGGAGCTACGAGCAGTACTTC.

This clonotype was picked up a small number of times. The V gene is TRBV7-2, the J gene TRBJ1-1; D gene unclear. CDR1 is SGHTA and CDR2 is FQGNSA in the germline V gene. The CDR3 length is 11 residues. Trimming cost V 5 bases and J 8 bases, with 9 bases left between them. CDR3 protein: CASSSYLEAFF. The CDR3 DNA is TGTGCCAGCAGCAGTTATCTAGAAGCTTTCTTT.

This clonotype was seen a handful of times. The chain has TRBV12-3 or TRBV12-4 and TRBJ2-1; D gene ambiguous. Trimming took off 3 bases at V and 9 bases at J, with 12 bases between the two ends. The CDR3 has 13 residues. The chain's CDR3 is CASSFRVQIEQFF. The CDR3 DNA reads TGTGCCAGCAGTTTTCGGGTCCAGATTGAGCAGTTCTTC.

This chain uses TRBV9 with TRBJ1-6; 7 positions match TRBD1. CDR3 length equals 14 residues. The germline CDR1 and CDR2 sequences are SGDLS and YYNGEE. The trim removed 4 bases at V and 9 bases at J, leaving 7 bases unmatched. The CDR3 region is CASSSTGQSSPLHF. The CDR3 coding sequence is TGTGCCAGCAGCTCGACAGGGCAGTCTTCACCCCTCCACTTT.

This clonotype was picked up a small number of times. The V and J genes are TRBV20-1 and TRBJ2-3; 7 bases line up with TRBD2. This CDR3 comprises 15 residues. V was clipped by 3 bases and J by 8 bases; unmatched bases: 14. From germline, CDR1 is DFQATT and CDR2 SNEGSKA (reference sequence). The CDR3: CSASVFVTGGITQYF. The CDR3 DNA is TGCAGTGCTAGCGTATTTGTTACGGGAGGTATTACGCAGTATTTT.

Many counts were recorded for this clonotype. J is TRBJ2-7 and V is TRBV5-8, with TRBD2 matching over 9 bases. The germline V gene has CDR1 SGHTS and CDR2 YDEGEE. J lost 4 bases, V lost 5 bases, and 7 bases had no gene match. The CDR3 spans 14 residues. This CDR3 is CASSSSGRGYEQYF. The CDR3 DNA sequence: TGTGCCAGCAGTAGTAGCGGGAGAGGATACGAGCAGTACTTC.

This clonotype showed up many times. This chain connects TRBV6-2 or TRBV6-3 to TRBJ2-2, with 10 bases matching TRBD1. Germline CDR1 and CDR2: MNHEY and SVGEGT. With V trimmed by 5 bases and J by 4 bases, 4 bases remained unmatched. There are 15 residues in the CDR3. CDR3 bases: TGTGCCAGCAGTCGACAGGGGGCAAGCACCGGGGAGCTGTTTTTT. This encodes CASSRQGASTGELFF.

This clonotype was recorded a few times. V usage is TRBV27 and J usage is TRBJ2-6, with 9 positions matching TRBD1. The CDR3 has 19 residues. The trim removed 6 bases at V and 0 bases at J, leaving 12 bases unmatched. The germline V gene has CDR1 MNHEY and CDR2 SMNVEV (reference sequence). The CDR3 bases are TGTGCCAGCAGACAATACTCGGACAGGGGCCGCTCTGGGGCCAACGTCCTGACTTTC. It encodes CASRQYSDRGRSGANVLTF. The full variable domain, its missing parts supplied by reference TRBV27 and TRBJ2-6, is EAQVTQNPRYLITVTGKKLTVTCSQNMNHEYMSWYRQDPGLGLRQIYYSMNVEVTDKGDVPEGYKVSRKEKRNFPLILESPSPNQTSLYFCASRQYSDRGRSGANVLTFGAGSRLTVL.

Points on this clonotype: A read error may explain this, as a much larger clone is one base away. The gene calls are TRBV24-1 and TRBJ2-5; 10 nucleotides line up with TRBD2. This CDR3 comprises 15 residues. Germline values: CDR1 KGHDR, CDR2 SFDVKD. CDR3 DNA: TGTGGCACCAGTGAGCCGGGACTAGCGATGGAGACCCAGTACTTC. Translating it yields CGTSEPGLAMETQYF.

This clonotype was seen many times. V usage is TRBV3-1 and J usage is TRBJ2-3; 7 nucleotides match TRBD2. With 1 base clipped from V and 2 bases from J, the junction kept 6 bases outside the gene matches. CDR3 length: 16 residues. Looked up from germline, CDR1 is LGHDT and CDR2 is YNNKEL (reference sequence). CDR3 sequence: CASSQVASGHTDTQYF. The CDR3 DNA reads TGTGCCAGCAGCCAAGTTGCTAGCGGTCACACAGATACGCAGTATTTT.

This clonotype was counted a few times. The chain is built from TRBV25-1 and TRBJ2-5; D remains ambiguous. Germline CDR1 and CDR2: MGHDK and SYGVNS. The CDR3 totals 16 residues. Trimming shortened V by 4 bases and J by 2 bases, and 17 bases separated the two germline ends. For the CDR3, the DNA is TGTGCCAGCAGTGGCTTCCAGGACGGCTTACAAGAGACCCAGTACTTC. It encodes CASSGFQDGLQETQYF.

There are a few counts of this clonotype. This chain connects TRBV7-9 to TRBJ2-7; 7 bases align to TRBD2. The V gene end was trimmed by 10 bases and the J gene end by 0 bases; junction bases not matched to a gene: 6. Germline V gene sequence: CDR1 SEHNR, CDR2 FQNEAQ (reference sequence). This CDR3 contains 13 residues. The CDR3 bases are TGTGCCAACAACTGGGACTACTCCTACGAGCAGTACTTC. Protein: CANNWDYSYEQYF.

At least ten counts were recorded for this clonotype. The J gene is TRBJ2-7, the V gene TRBV29-1; 7 bases align to TRBD1. Germline trimming cut 5 bases from V and 2 bases from J; bases unmatched to any gene: 3. The CDR3 is made up of 12 amino acids. CDR1 and CDR2 from the germline V gene are SQVTM and ANQGSEA. The CDR3 sequence is CSVRDSPYEQYF. The CDR3 region has the DNA TGCAGCGTTCGGGACAGTCCCTACGAGCAGTACTTC.

This clonotype has at least ten counts. The rearrangement uses TRBV7-8 and TRBJ2-3, with D perhaps TRBD1 or TRBD2 (5 bases each). The CDR3 has 14 residues. Trimming pared 8 bases from V and 3 bases from J, leaving 15 bases between. Germline lookup yields CDR1 SGHVS and CDR2 FQNEAQ. The CDR3, as DNA: TGTGCCAGCGCGAGGGGTAGGACTACAGATACGCAGTATTTT. The encoded protein is CASARGRTTDTQYF.

V and J are TRBV6-1 and TRBJ1-4, with D uncertain. The CDR3 length is 14 residues. Germline CDR1 and CDR2: MNHNS and SASEGT. V dropped 0 bases and J dropped 8 bases, with 10 bases sitting between them. CDR3: CASSEAHRKEKLFF. The DNA of the CDR3 is TGTGCCAGCAGTGAAGCTCACCGAAAAGAAAAACTGTTTTTT.

The chain joins TRBV19 to TRBJ2-2, with no clear D. Trimming took 3 bases from V and 3 from J, leaving 14 bases between them. Germline V lookup: CDR1 LNHDA, CDR2 SQIVND (reference sequence). The CDR3 has 16 amino acids. The DNA for the CDR3 is TGTGCCAGTAGTATCCTACGGGTTCCCGACACCGGGGAGCTGTTTTTT. Protein sequence: CASSILRVPDTGELFF.

In this sample, this clonotype turned up many times. The rearrangement links TRBV2 to TRBJ2-5; TRBD1 agrees at 9 bases. V shed 6 bases and J 4 bases; nucleotides not matched to a gene: 6. The CDR3 has 14 residues. Per the germline V gene, CDR1 is SNHLY and CDR2 is FYNNEI. CDR3 coding DNA: TGTGCCAGCAGGAGGGACAGGGTCGGAGAGACCCAGTACTTC. Translation gives CASRRDRVGETQYF.

This clonotype was counted only a few times. The chain couples TRBV7-8 to TRBJ2-3; weak D call: TRBD2 (6 bases). The V end was cut by 2 bases, the J end by 2 bases, with 14 bases between. Germline V lookup: CDR1 SGHVS, CDR2 FQNEAQ. The CDR3 is made up of 16 amino acids. The CDR3: CASSLIPSESTDTQYF. The CDR3 DNA sequence: TGTGCCAGCAGCTTAATTCCTAGCGAGTCCACAGATACGCAGTATTTT. Supplemented by reference TRBV7-8 and TRBJ2-3, the full variable domain reads GAGVSQSPRYKVAKRGQDVALRCDPISGHVSLFWYQQALGQGPEFLTYFQNEAQLDKSGLPSDRFFAERPEGSVSTLKIQRTQQEDSAVYLCASSLIPSESTDTQYFGPGTRLTVL.

This chain connects TRBV7-2 to TRBJ2-3; weak D call: TRBD1 (6 bases). Germline-derived CDR1 and CDR2 are SGHTA and FQGNSA. Trimming removed 4 bases from V and 3 bases from J, with 23 bases in between. The CDR3 spans 18 residues. CDR3 sequence reads: CASSSPLGGRGLTDTQYF. The CDR3 DNA reads as TGTGCCAGCAGCTCTCCACTAGGCGGCAGGGGATTAACAGATACGCAGTATTTT.

There are many counts of this clonotype. The chain uses TRBV10-1 and TRBJ2-3; a possible D gene is TRBD2 (5 bases). V shed 0 bases and J shed 2 bases, with 12 bases lying between them. The CDR3 contains 16 residues. The germline CDR1 and CDR2 sequences are WNHNN and SYGVQD (reference sequence). DNA of the CDR3: TGCGCCAGCAGTGAGTCGGCGGACTCCTTCACAGATACGCAGTATTTT. Encoded protein: CASSESADSFTDTQYF.

This clonotype was recorded many times. The chain recombines TRBV11-2 with TRBJ1-4; D remains ambiguous. The CDR3 is 15 residues long. The V gene's germline CDR1 is SGHAT and CDR2 FQNNGV. V was cut by 5 bases and J by 8 bases, with 18 bases left in between. CDR3 sequence reads: CASSPGPTMGEKLFF. CDR3 DNA sequence: TGTGCCAGCAGCCCCGGACCTACTATGGGGGAAAAACTGTTTTTT. The whole variable domain, remainder taken from reference TRBV11-2 and TRBJ1-4, is EAGVAQSPRYKIIEKRQSVAFWCNPISGHATLYWYQQILGQGPKLLIQFQNNGVVDDSQLPKDRFSAERLKGVDSTLKIQPAKLEDSAVYLCASSPGPTMGEKLFFGSGTQLSVL.

Many counts were recorded for this clonotype. J is TRBJ1-6 and V is TRBV12-3 or TRBV12-4, with 7 bases fitting TRBD1. Trimming took 1 base from V and 3 from J; bases not matched to a gene: 0. The CDR3 runs 15 residues. CDR3 sequence (DNA): TGTGCCAGCAGTTTAGACAGGGGCTATAATTCACCCCTCCACTTT. Translation: CASSLDRGYNSPLHF.

This clonotype appeared a few times. J is TRBJ2-1 and V is TRBV6-1; 8 bases line up with TRBD2. The trim removed 6 bases at V and 2 bases at J, leaving 3 bases unmatched. CDR1 and CDR2 (germline): MNHNS, SASEGT. The CDR3 extends over 14 amino acids. CDR3 in amino acids: CASRNSGTYNEQFF. For the CDR3, the DNA is TGTGCCAGCAGGAATAGCGGGACCTACAATGAGCAGTTCTTC.

This clonotype was recorded many times. This chain links TRBV12-3 or TRBV12-4 with TRBJ1-4, with 10 bases identical to TRBD1. V dropped 6 bases and J dropped 8; count of bases not matched to a gene: 6. This CDR3 is 14 amino acids long. This chain's CDR3 is CASSLGGQGEKLFF. As DNA, the CDR3 is TGTGCCAGCAGCCTGGGGGGACAGGGGGAAAAACTGTTTTTT.

This clonotype appeared many times. The chain links TRBV7-8 to TRBJ1-1, with TRBD1 identical over 7 bases. The CDR3 runs 15 residues. V shed 1 base, J shed 5 bases, and the junction held 7 bases outside the gene matches. Per the germline V gene, CDR1 is SGHVS and CDR2 is FQNEAQ. The CDR3 bases are TGTGCCAGCAGCTTAGTAATTAGGGGGCGAACTGAAGCTTTCTTT. Translation: CASSLVIRGRTEAFF. The whole variable domain, filled in from reference TRBV7-8 and TRBJ1-1, reads GAGVSQSPRYKVAKRGQDVALRCDPISGHVSLFWYQQALGQGPEFLTYFQNEAQLDKSGLPSDRFFAERPEGSVSTLKIQRTQQEDSAVYLCASSLVIRGRTEAFFGQGTRLTVV.

This clonotype was seen a few times. The rearrangement joins TRBV29-1 to TRBJ2-1; the D call may be TRBD1 or TRBD2 (5 bases each). Germline V gives CDR1 SQVTM, CDR2 ANQGSEA. Trimming removed 5 bases from V and 10 bases from J, with 12 bases in between. The CDR3 is 11 residues long. The CDR3 is CSVQVGDEQFF. The CDR3 DNA reads as TGCAGCGTTCAAGTAGGGGACGAGCAGTTCTTC.

This clonotype was seen at least ten times. A junction boundary mismatches the germline segment, possibly from a read error. The CDR3 loop is CSARDQTDNSPLHF. DNA of the CDR3: TGCAGTGCTCGAGATCAGACCGATAATTCACCCCTCCACTTT. This rearrangement joins TRBV20-1 to TRBJ1-6; D remains unclear. Germline loops: CDR1 DFQATT, CDR2 SNEGSKA (reference sequence). The CDR3 extends over 14 amino acids.

V and J are TRBV6-4 and TRBJ1-6, with 7 bases lining up with TRBD1. V lost 5 bases to trimming and J lost 10 bases; unmatched junction nucleotides: 11. Germline CDR1 and CDR2: MRHNA and SNTAGT. The CDR3 spans 15 residues. The CDR3 DNA follows: TGTGCCAGCAGTAAAACACGACAGGGTAGCTCACCCCTCCACTTT. This codes for CASSKTRQGSSPLHF.

This clonotype was recorded at least ten times. The rearrangement links TRBV18 to TRBJ2-7, with D perhaps assigned TRBD1 or TRBD2 (5 bases each). V was trimmed by 1 base and J by 3 bases, leaving 10 bases between them. The germline V gene has CDR1 KGHSH and CDR2 LQKENI. The CDR3 has 14 residues. CDR3 in amino acids: CASSPQGGGYEQYF. CDR3 nucleotide sequence: TGTGCCAGCTCACCACAGGGTGGGGGCTACGAGCAGTACTTC.

There are many counts of this clonotype. The chain links TRBV2 to TRBJ1-4; weak D call: TRBD1 (5 bases). Per the germline V gene, CDR1 is SNHLY and CDR2 is FYNNEI. CDR3 length equals 13 residues. V was shortened by 7 bases and J by 2 bases, with 8 bases between the two germline ends. CDR3 coding DNA: TGTGCCAGCAAGGGGAATACTAATGAAAAACTGTTTTTT. Protein product: CASKGNTNEKLFF.